Listed below are T cell receptor beta chains from one sample, sequenced in a study of CD8 T cells in ankylosing spondylitis. Using its own MiXCR run on the 5' RACE reads, TCRdb lists one record per CDR3 protein. Seen here are about 450,000 distinct CDR3 sequences, 25% to 30% observed once, and the top ten hold under 0.9%. Sequenced material: blood, either unsorted or a sorted T cell fraction (not recorded which). The receptors here all came from a male donor with ankylosing spondylitis. The CDR3 runs from the conserved cysteine through the conserved F or W. A D gene is named only where the DNA matches it firmly. Clone size is not always given. Where it is, it says once, few, many or a class for expanded clones.

J	size	V	D	CDR3	DNA
TRBJ2-1	-	TRBV18	-	CASSPSSESGNEQFF	TGTGCCAGCTCACCAAGCTCGGAGTCTGGCAATGAGCAGTTCTTC
TRBJ1-4	-	TRBV5-1	-	CASSPTGAQGTNEKLFF	TGCGCCAGCAGCCCGACCGGGGCCCAAGGGACTAATGAAAAACTGTTTTTT
TRBJ1-5	few	TRBV7-6	-	CASSGGGWRQPQHF	TGTGCCAGCAGCGGGGGGGGATGGAGGCAGCCCCAGCATTTT
TRBJ2-5	-	TRBV12-3/TRBV12-4	TRBD2	CASSPAVAGGSGETQYF	TGTGCCAGCAGCCCCGCGGTAGCGGGAGGCTCGGGAGAGACCCAGTACTTC
TRBJ1-5	-	TRBV29-1	TRBD1	CSATGDNDQPQHF	TGCAGCGCGACAGGGGATAATGATCAGCCCCAGCATTTT
TRBJ2-5	-	TRBV12-3/TRBV12-4	TRBD2	CASSLHGGGGETQYF	TGTGCCAGCAGCCTCCACGGGGGGGGAGGAGAGACCCAGTACTTC
TRBJ1-1	-	TRBV19	-	CASRAQRDATEAFF	TGTGCCAGTAGAGCACAACGGGACGCCACTGAAGCTTTCTTT
TRBJ1-1	-	TRBV3-1	-	CASSQEGVNTEAFF	TGTGCCAGCAGCCAAGAAGGGGTGAACACTGAAGCTTTCTTT
TRBJ2-2	few	TRBV10-3	TRBD2	CAISESLAGRPSTGELFF	TGTGCCATCAGTGAGAGCCTAGCGGGGAGACCAAGCACCGGGGAGCTGTTTTTT
TRBJ1-1	-	TRBV5-6	TRBD1	CASSYNRARRGLVTEAFF	TGTGCCAGCAGCTACAATAGGGCACGCAGGGGGCTGGTCACTGAAGCTTTCTTT
TRBJ2-1	-	TRBV27	TRBD1	CASRIQGARNNEQFF	TGTGCCAGCAGGATACAGGGGGCCCGCAACAATGAGCAGTTCTTC
TRBJ2-7	-	TRBV5-1	TRBD2	CASSRGTSESYEQYF	TGCGCCAGCAGTCGAGGGACTAGCGAGTCCTACGAGCAGTACTTC
TRBJ2-3	many	TRBV12-3/TRBV12-4	TRBD1	CASDGQGNYNTQYF	TGTGCCAGTGATGGACAGGGGAATTATAATACGCAGTATTTT
TRBJ2-5	few	TRBV3-1	-	CASSPATGSETQYF	TGTGCCAGCAGCCCAGCCACAGGGAGTGAGACCCAGTACTTC
TRBJ2-5	-	TRBV24-1	-	CATSSPPGATQETQYF	TGTGCCACCAGTTCCCCCCCGGGGGCCACCCAAGAGACCCAGTACTTC
TRBJ1-1	few	TRBV7-9	-	CASSPSLEGGLEAFF	TGTGCCAGCAGCCCCTCCCTTGAAGGGGGACTTGAAGCTTTCTTT